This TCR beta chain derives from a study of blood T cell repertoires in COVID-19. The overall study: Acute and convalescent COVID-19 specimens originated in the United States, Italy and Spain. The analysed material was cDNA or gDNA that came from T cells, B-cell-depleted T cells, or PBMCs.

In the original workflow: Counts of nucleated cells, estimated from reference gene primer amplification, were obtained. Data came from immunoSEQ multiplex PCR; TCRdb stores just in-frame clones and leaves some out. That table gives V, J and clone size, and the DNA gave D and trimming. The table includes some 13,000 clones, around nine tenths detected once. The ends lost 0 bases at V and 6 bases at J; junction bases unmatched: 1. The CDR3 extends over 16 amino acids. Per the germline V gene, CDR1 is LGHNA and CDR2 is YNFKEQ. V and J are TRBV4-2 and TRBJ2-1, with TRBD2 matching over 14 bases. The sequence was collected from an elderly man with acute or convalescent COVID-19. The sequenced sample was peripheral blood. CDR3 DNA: TGTGCCAGCAGCCAAGAGACTAGCGGGGGGGCCAATGAGCAGTTCTTC. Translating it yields CASSQETSGGANEQFF.